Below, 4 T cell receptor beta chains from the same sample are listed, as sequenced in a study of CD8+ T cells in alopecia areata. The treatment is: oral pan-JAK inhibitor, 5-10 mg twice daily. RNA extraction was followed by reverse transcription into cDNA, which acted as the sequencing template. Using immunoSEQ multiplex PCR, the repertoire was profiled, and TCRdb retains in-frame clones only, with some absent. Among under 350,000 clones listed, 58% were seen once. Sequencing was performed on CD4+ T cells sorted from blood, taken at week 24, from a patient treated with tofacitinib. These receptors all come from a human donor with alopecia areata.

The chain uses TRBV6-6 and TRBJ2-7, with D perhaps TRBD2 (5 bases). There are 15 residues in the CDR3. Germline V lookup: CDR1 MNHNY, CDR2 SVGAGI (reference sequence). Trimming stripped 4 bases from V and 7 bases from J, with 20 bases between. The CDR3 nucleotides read TGTGCCAGCAGTTTGTCCAACCGGGGTCCGGGAGAGCAGTACTTC. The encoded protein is CASSLSNRGPGEQYF.

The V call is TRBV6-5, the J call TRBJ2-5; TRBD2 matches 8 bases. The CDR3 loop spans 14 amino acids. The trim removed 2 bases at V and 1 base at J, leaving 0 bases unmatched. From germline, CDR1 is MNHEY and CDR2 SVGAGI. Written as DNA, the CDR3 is TGTGCCAGCAGTTACCGGGGGGGCCAAGAGACCCAGTACTTC. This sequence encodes CASSYRGGQETQYF.

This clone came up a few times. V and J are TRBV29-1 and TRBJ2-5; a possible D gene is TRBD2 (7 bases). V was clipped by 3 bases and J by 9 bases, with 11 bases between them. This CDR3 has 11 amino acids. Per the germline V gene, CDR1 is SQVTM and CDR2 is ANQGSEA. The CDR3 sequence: CSVEWRGPQYF. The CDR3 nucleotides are TGCAGCGTTGAGTGGCGGGGGCCCCAGTACTTC. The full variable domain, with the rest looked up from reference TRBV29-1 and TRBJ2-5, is SAVISQKPSRDICQRGTSLTIQCQVDSQVTMMFWYRQQPGQSLTLIATANQGSEATYESGFVIDKFPISRPNLTFSTLTVSNMSPEDSSIYLCSVEWRGPQYFGPGTRLLVL.

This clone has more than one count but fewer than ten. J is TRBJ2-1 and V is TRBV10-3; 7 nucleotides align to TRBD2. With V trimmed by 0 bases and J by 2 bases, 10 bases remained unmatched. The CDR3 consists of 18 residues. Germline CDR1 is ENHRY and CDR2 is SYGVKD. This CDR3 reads CAISESTRVAGPYNEQFF. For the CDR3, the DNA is TGTGCCATCAGTGAGTCGACTCGGGTAGCGGGTCCCTACAATGAGCAGTTCTTC.